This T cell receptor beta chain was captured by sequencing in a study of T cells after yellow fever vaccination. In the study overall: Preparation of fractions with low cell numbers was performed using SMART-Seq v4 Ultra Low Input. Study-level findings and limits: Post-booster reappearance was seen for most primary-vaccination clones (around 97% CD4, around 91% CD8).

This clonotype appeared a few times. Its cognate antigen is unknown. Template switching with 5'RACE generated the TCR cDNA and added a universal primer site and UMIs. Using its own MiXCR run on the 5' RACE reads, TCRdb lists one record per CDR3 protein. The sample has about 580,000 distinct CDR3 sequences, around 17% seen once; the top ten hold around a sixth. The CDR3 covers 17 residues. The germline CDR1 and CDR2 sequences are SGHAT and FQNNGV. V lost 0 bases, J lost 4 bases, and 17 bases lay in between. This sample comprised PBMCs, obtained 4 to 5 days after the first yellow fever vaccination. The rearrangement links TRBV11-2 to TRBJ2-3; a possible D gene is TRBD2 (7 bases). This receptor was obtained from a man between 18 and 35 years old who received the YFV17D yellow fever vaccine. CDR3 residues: CASSLERGWSGADTQYF. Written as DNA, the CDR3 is TGTGCCAGCAGCTTAGAAAGGGGGTGGAGCGGGGCAGATACGCAGTATTTT.